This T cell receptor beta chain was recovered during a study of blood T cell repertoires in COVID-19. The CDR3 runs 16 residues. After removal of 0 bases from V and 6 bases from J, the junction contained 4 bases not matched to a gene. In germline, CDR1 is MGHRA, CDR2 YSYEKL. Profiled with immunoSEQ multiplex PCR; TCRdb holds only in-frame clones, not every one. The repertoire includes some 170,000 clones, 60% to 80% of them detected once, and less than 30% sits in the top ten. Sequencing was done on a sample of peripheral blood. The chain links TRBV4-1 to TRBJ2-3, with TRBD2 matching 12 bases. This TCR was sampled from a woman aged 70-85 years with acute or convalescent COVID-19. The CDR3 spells CASSQEASGRADTQYF. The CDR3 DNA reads TGCGCCAGCAGCCAAGAGGCTAGCGGGAGGGCCGATACGCAGTATTTT.